This is a list of T cell receptor beta chains from one sample in a study of T cells in localized non-small cell lung cancer. TCRdb keeps only in-frame clones here, not all; method: immunoSEQ multiplex PCR. The table has under 40,000 clones, 90% to 95% seen once; the top ten hold 7.9%. The sequencing used peripheral blood, collected before any cancer treatment. These receptors all stem from a female donor at least 60 years old with stage I lung adenocarcinoma. Each CDR3 is given with its conserved first and last residue. D genes are given only for firm matches. The listing skips clone size in some rows; elsewhere it reads once, few, many or a size class.

D gene	V gene	clone size	J gene	CDR3 length	CDR3 DNA	CDR3 protein
-	TRBV18	-	TRBJ1-3	14	TGTGCCAGCGTCGACAGAAACTCTGGAAACACCATATATTTT	CASVDRNSGNTIYF
-	TRBV19	-	TRBJ2-3	16	TGTGCCAGTAGTCCCATAGGGGGGCCTAGCACAGATACGCAGTATTTT	CASSPIGGPSTDTQYF
TRBD1	TRBV11-3	-	TRBJ2-5	15	TGTGCCAGCAGCTTAGACCGGGACAGGGCAGAGACCCAGTACTTC	CASSLDRDRAETQYF
-	TRBV30	once	TRBJ1-2	12	TGTGCCTGGGGAAGCCAAAACTATGGCTACACCTTC	CAWGSQNYGYTF
-	TRBV15	once	TRBJ1-1	13	TGTGCCACGTCACGAGGGGGGCTGACTGAAGCTTTCTTT	CATSRGGLTEAFF
-	TRBV30	-	TRBJ1-5	14	TGTGCCTGGAGTAAGGGGATGAACAATCAGCCCCAGCATTTT	CAWSKGMNNQPQHF
TRBD2	TRBV7-3	-	TRBJ2-6	19	TGTGCCAGCAGCTTAACGGGTCTAGCGGGGAACTCTGGGGCCAACGTCCTGACTTTC	CASSLTGLAGNSGANVLTF
TRBD1	TRBV5-1	-	TRBJ1-2	14	TGCGCCAGCAGCTTGGACAGGGGAAACTATGGCTACACCTTC	CASSLDRGNYGYTF
TRBD1	TRBV6-1	-	TRBJ2-7	15	TGTGCCAGCAAGGGGGTCGGGACAGGGTACTACGAGCAGTACTTC	CASKGVGTGYYEQYF
-	TRBV7-2	-	TRBJ1-5	14	TGTGCCAGCAGCTTCCCACGACGCGATCAGCCCCAGCATTTT	CASSFPRRDQPQHF